The source of this T cell receptor (beta chain) is a study of blood T cell repertoires in COVID-19. Background on the study: Samples representing acute and convalescent COVID-19 were sourced from the United States, Italy and Spain.

Per the original data handling: Reference gene primers were amplified, and this amplification served to estimate nucleated cell counts. Sequencing used immunoSEQ multiplex PCR; TCRdb keeps in-frame clones, though not all of them. For V, J and clone size, that table is used; D and trimming come from the DNA. This sample has approximately 350,000 clones, with under 85% found just once. This CDR3 has 15 residues. The germline gives CDR1 SNHLY, CDR2 FYNNEI. Trimming removed 4 bases at V and 4 bases at J, with 16 bases between. Participants had their cohort set by participant-reported clinical history. Recovery meant two consecutive negative NP/OP PCR tests, professional clearance, or resolved symptoms. This clone was observed a single time.

The receptor comes from a woman aged 50 to 60 who had recovered from COVID-19. What was sequenced was PBMCs or T cells enriched from blood (not recorded which). The chain uses TRBV2 and TRBJ1-2, with D possibly TRBD1 on 6 matching bases. The CDR3 DNA reads TGTGCCAGCAGTGTACAGACAGGCCGCCTCTATGGCTACACCTTC. Protein product: CASSVQTGRLYGYTF.